This T cell receptor beta chain was documented in a study of blood T cell repertoires in COVID-19. The data were produced by immunoSEQ multiplex PCR, yet TCRdb's version contains in-frame clones alone and is incomplete. This sample has around 380,000 clones; over 65% occur once, and the top ten carry under 1.2%. The sequenced sample was peripheral blood. The source of this sequence is a human donor with acute or convalescent COVID-19. The donor label of this sample is uncertain.

The CDR3 reads CASSSSGGGTDTQYF. In DNA form, the CDR3 reads TGCGCCAGCAGCTCTAGCGGGGGGGGAACAGATACGCAGTATTTT. J is TRBJ2-3 and V is TRBV5-1; 12 bases are shared with TRBD2. Germline CDR1 SGHRS, CDR2 YFSETQ. The length of the CDR3 is 15 residues. Trimming removed 3 bases from V and 3 bases from J; junction bases left unmatched: 2.